This T cell receptor (beta chain) originates from a study of T-cell memory formation after mild COVID-19. TCRdb re-derived calls from the 5' RACE reads in MiXCR, one entry per CDR3 protein. This sample yields some 290,000 distinct CDR3 sequences, of which roughly 16% are seen a single time; 20% to 25% belongs to the top ten. V gave up 5 bases and J gave up 2 bases, with 4 bases separating them. Germline V gene lookup returns CDR1 MNHEY and CDR2 SVGEGT. CDR3 size: 11 residues. A remark on this clonotype: Its antigen is unidentified.

Study-level results: Whereas later expanders leaned CD4+, clones contracting day 15 to 85 showed a balanced CD4/CD8 makeup. Clones which contracted sat mainly in CM and EM if CD4+, and in EMRA if CD8+.

This TCR was recovered from a man aged 18 to 30 who had mild COVID-19 (a few samples of this study predate the infection). Cell type and time point are not known. This chain links TRBV6-2 or TRBV6-3 with TRBJ2-7; unclear D gene. Specimen: PBMCs or a T cell subset sorted from them (not recorded which). CDR3 sequence: CASSLPYEQYF. The CDR3 region has the DNA TGTGCCAGCAGTCTCCCCTACGAGCAGTACTTC.